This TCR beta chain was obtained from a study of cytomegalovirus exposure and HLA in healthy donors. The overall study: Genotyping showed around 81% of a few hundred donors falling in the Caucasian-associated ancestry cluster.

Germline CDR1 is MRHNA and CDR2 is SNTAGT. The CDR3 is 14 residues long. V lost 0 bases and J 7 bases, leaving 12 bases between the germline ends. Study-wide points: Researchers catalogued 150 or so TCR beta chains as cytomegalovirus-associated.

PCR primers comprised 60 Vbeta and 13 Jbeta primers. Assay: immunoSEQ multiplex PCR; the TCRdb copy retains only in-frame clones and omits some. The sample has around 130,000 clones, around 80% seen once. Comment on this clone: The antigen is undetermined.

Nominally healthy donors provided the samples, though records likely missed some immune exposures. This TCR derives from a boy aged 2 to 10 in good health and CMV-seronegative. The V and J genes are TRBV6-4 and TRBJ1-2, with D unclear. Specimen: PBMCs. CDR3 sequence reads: CASSDSRGTRGYTF. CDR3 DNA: TGTGCCAGCAGTGACTCACGAGGAACTCGTGGCTACACCTTC.